This T cell receptor beta chain was observed in a study of T-cell memory formation after mild COVID-19. Overall study context: In these data, TCR clusters were largely donor specific.

The CDR3 is 14 residues long. CDR1 and CDR2 (germline): LNHDA, SQIVND (reference sequence). Trimming at V came to 8 bases and at J to 1 base, leaving 5 bases not matched to a gene. This clonotype was counted many times. Antigen specificity is unknown. Constant-segment-primed 5'RACE gave TCR alpha and TCR beta cDNA libraries with sample barcodes and UMIs. In TCRdb, the 5' RACE reads were re-called with MiXCR into one record per CDR3 protein. In the table there are approximately 450,000 distinct CDR3 sequences, 15% to 20% of which are singletons. Study observations and caveats: CD4/CD8 balance held among clones contracting day 15 to 85, and later expanders leaned CD4+. Shrinking CD4+ clones were chiefly CM and EM; CD8+ ones were chiefly EMRA.

The clonotype originates from an adult woman who had mild COVID-19 (a few samples of this study predate the infection). Cell type and time point are not known. The sample was PBMCs or a T cell subset sorted from them (not recorded which). J is TRBJ1-2 and V is TRBV19; 9 nucleotides line up with TRBD1. The CDR3 is CASGTGQGNYGYTF. CDR3 coding DNA: TGTGCCAGTGGAACGGGACAGGGTAACTATGGCTACACCTTC. Full variable domain (missing parts from reference TRBV19 and TRBJ1-2): DGGITQSPKYLFRKEGQNVTLSCEQNLNHDAMYWYRQDPGQGLRLIYYSQIVNDFQKGDIAEGYSVSREKKESFPLTVTSAQKNPTAFYLCASGTGQGNYGYTFGSGTRLTVV.